The present T cell receptor beta chain was sequenced within a study of T-cell reconstitution after alpha-beta-depleted transplantation in children. Overall study findings and caveats: Approximately two months post-transplant, alpha-beta T cells reportedly originated from several hundred expanded graft clones. Recipient T cells and thymic progenitors that survived were the source of the high TCRbeta diversity seen at day 60 in some patients. Newly made T cells mostly supplied T-cell counts and diversity one year after transplant.

In this sample, this clonotype turned up a few times. No antigen is known for it. With 4 bases removed from V and 2 bases from J, the gap between germline ends came to 15 bases. This CDR3 contains 15 residues. Per germline, CDR1 SGHRS and CDR2 YFSETQ. Preparation of the TCRbeta library was carried out with unique molecular identifiers. TCRdb re-analysed the PCR reads in MiXCR, keeping a single row per CDR3 protein. The table shows 780,000 or so distinct CDR3 sequences, with 16% occurring only once. The sample here was PBMCs, mostly from graft donor cells, taken 360 days after TCRalphabeta/CD19-depleted stem cell transplant. V gene TRBV5-1 combines with J gene TRBJ1-2; no definite D call. This TCR was recovered from a male patient younger than 18 who had a stem cell transplant for acute lymphoblastic leukemia, so the T cells may come from the graft donor. The CDR3 sequence: CASSTTPGGNYGYTF. DNA of the CDR3: TGCGCCAGCAGCACAACGCCGGGCGGCAACTATGGCTACACCTTC.